This is a list of T cell receptor beta chains from one sample in a study of T cells in localized non-small cell lung cancer. TCRdb keeps only in-frame clones here, not all; method: immunoSEQ multiplex PCR. The data contain 2,000 to 2,500 clones, 21% of them seen just once; the ten biggest clones take up approximately 12%. The sequencing used lung tumor tissue, collected before any cancer treatment. All receptors derive from a man between 40 and 70 years old with stage I lung adenocarcinoma. Each CDR3 is given with its conserved first and last residue. D genes are given only for firm matches. Clone sizes are given selectively: once, few, many, or a class where the clone is expanded.

cdr3_length	d_call	v_call	j_call	clone_size	cdr3_nt	cdr3_aa
14	TRBD1	TRBV19	TRBJ1-5	.	TGTGCCAGTAGTCTGACAGGGGGCAATCAGCCCCAGCATTTT	CASSLTGGNQPQHF
15	TRBD1	TRBV28	TRBJ1-1	few	TGTGCCAGCAGTCCGGGACAGGCGAAAACGAGTGGGGCTTTCTTT	CASSPGQAKTSGAFF
14	.	TRBV28	TRBJ2-3	few	TGTGCCAGCAGCCCATTGGGAATCACAGATACGCAGTATTTT	CASSPLGITDTQYF
13	.	TRBV28	TRBJ2-1	few	TGTGCCAGCAGTTTATGGGGGGACAATGAGCAGTTCTTC	CASSLWGDNEQFF
15	.	TRBV5-1	TRBJ2-2	.	TGCGCCAGCTCGGACGGGAAACCGAACACCGGGGAGCTGTTTTTT	CASSDGKPNTGELFF
16	.	TRBV28	TRBJ1-1	.	TGTGCCAGCAGAATATGGGGTGCCGCCGCGAACACTGAAGCTTTCTTT	CASRIWGAAANTEAFF
15	TRBD1	TRBV9	TRBJ1-2	few	TGTGCCAGCAGCGCCCGACAGGGGGCCACCTATGGCTACACCTTC	CASSARQGATYGYTF
13	.	TRBV29-1	TRBJ2-2	.	TGCAGCGGAGGTGCCATGGGCACCGGGGAGCTGTTTTTT	CSGGAMGTGELFF
18	TRBD1	TRBV9	TRBJ2-3	few	TGTGCCAGCAGTGAAGCGCTTTGGCAGGGGGCATTGGCAGATACGCAGTATTTT	CASSEALWQGALADTQYF
15	TRBD1	TRBV6-8	TRBJ2-7	few	TGTGCCAGCAGTTACTCGGGACAGGGAAGCTACGAGCAGTACTTC	CASSYSGQGSYEQYF
13	.	TRBV6-8	TRBJ2-5	medium-sized	TGTGCCAGCAGTTATGGGGGAGAAGAGACCCAGTACTTC	CASSYGGEETQYF
19	.	TRBV10-3	TRBJ2-1	few	TGTGCCATCAGTGAGTTTTTGTTCGTTCGAAAGCCAAAATACAATGAGCAGTTCTTC	CAISEFLFVRKPKYNEQFF
16	TRBD1	TRBV9	TRBJ2-1	few	TGTGCCAGCAGTGGGTCGGGGACAGGTTACTACAATGAGCAGTTCTTC	CASSGSGTGYYNEQFF
12	.	TRBV9	TRBJ2-1	.	TGTGCCAGCACCTCTCCCAACAATGAGCAGTTCTTC	CASTSPNNEQFF